Listed below are T cell receptor beta chains from one sample, sequenced in a study of blood T cells in healthy people across ages. TCRdb independently ran MiXCR on the 5' RACE reads; one entry per CDR3 protein. The sample contains around 870,000 distinct CDR3 sequences, 25% to 35% of which appear only once. Sequences were obtained from blood. Receptor source: an elderly woman in good health. Each CDR3 is given with its conserved first and last residue. Fields, in order: V gene, J gene, D gene, clone size, CDR3 protein, CDR3 DNA. The D gene is left open where the match is weak. Clone size, where shown, is once, few, many, or a class for clones that have expanded.

V: TRBV19
J: TRBJ2-5
D: TRBD2
size: NA
CDR3: CASSGLAGLPPETQYF
DNA: TGTGCCAGTAGTGGACTAGCGGGGCTCCCCCCAGAGACCCAGTACTTC

V: TRBV13
J: TRBJ1-1
D: NA
size: many
CDR3: CASSQRQGLRNTEAFF
DNA: TGTGCCAGCAGCCAGAGGCAGGGGCTAAGGAACACTGAAGCTTTCTTT

V: TRBV27
J: TRBJ2-1
D: NA
size: many
CDR3: CASSLSRYNEQFF
DNA: TGTGCCAGCAGTTTATCCCGATACAATGAGCAGTTCTTC

V: TRBV2
J: TRBJ2-3
D: TRBD2
size: many
CDR3: CASMPLTSGTDTQYF
DNA: TGTGCCAGCATGCCCCTCACTAGCGGCACAGATACGCAGTATTTT

V: TRBV20-1
J: TRBJ2-7
D: NA
size: many
CDR3: CSARNSKTSYEQYF
DNA: TGCAGTGCTAGAAACAGCAAAACCTCATACGAGCAGTACTTC

V: TRBV6-5
J: TRBJ2-7
D: NA
size: NA
CDR3: CASSYSSRGRSYEQYF
DNA: TGTGCCAGCAGTTACTCGAGTAGGGGAAGATCTTACGAGCAGTACTTC

V: TRBV5-5
J: TRBJ2-3
D: NA
size: many
CDR3: CASSISPTDTQYF
DNA: TGTGCCAGCAGCATAAGCCCCACAGATACGCAGTATTTT

V: TRBV20-1
J: TRBJ2-7
D: NA
size: few
CDR3: CSALDRPSSYEQYF
DNA: TGCAGTGCATTGGACAGACCCAGCTCCTACGAGCAGTACTTC

V: TRBV5-1
J: TRBJ2-2
D: TRBD1
size: NA
CDR3: CASTSDRRGELFF
DNA: TGCGCCAGCACCTCGGACAGGAGGGGGGAGCTGTTTTTT

V: TRBV20-1
J: TRBJ1-6
D: NA
size: few
CDR3: CSARELTRNYNSPLHF
DNA: TGCAGTGCTAGAGAGCTGACCCGGAATTATAATTCACCCCTCCACTTT

V: TRBV25-1
J: TRBJ2-3
D: TRBD1
size: many
CDR3: CASKDRGRPDTQYF
DNA: TGTGCCAGCAAAGACAGGGGGCGTCCGGATACGCAGTATTTT

V: TRBV3-1
J: TRBJ2-2
D: TRBD2
size: NA
CDR3: CASSQELAGGSTNTGELFF
DNA: TGTGCCAGCAGCCAAGAACTAGCGGGGGGCTCAACGAACACCGGGGAGCTGTTTTTT

V: TRBV5-1
J: TRBJ2-1
D: NA
size: many
CDR3: CASSLVGTESYNEQFF
DNA: TGCGCCAGCAGCTTGGTCGGGACTGAGTCCTACAATGAGCAGTTCTTC

V: TRBV4-3
J: TRBJ2-4
D: NA
size: many
CDR3: CASSQERLTERTNIQYF
DNA: TGCGCCAGCAGCCAAGAAAGGTTAACGGAACGCACAAACATTCAGTACTTC

V: TRBV6-1
J: TRBJ2-4
D: NA
size: NA
CDR3: CASSSPGVGGNIQYF
DNA: TGTGCCAGCAGTTCCCCGGGGGTGGGTGGGAACATTCAGTACTTC